This TCR beta chain stems from a study of identical twins. The study, taken as a whole, reports: The study found that models underestimated out-of-frame TCR alpha sharing in monozygotic twins.

This clonotype was seen only a few times. Antigen: not known. A universal primer site came from template switching; cDNA carried unique molecular identifiers. One entry per CDR3 protein results from TCRdb running MiXCR on the 5' RACE reads. The table has 400,000 to 550,000 distinct CDR3 sequences, 24% seen once. These data were also filed under a second study, of T cells expressing NK-cell markers. As that report states: In roughly 6 donors, dominant CD3+CD56+NKG2C+ clones formed about 1.0-7.5% of CD8+ cells. For several donors, these clonotypes were likewise the leading ones in the CD3+CD56-NKG2C+ fraction.

The origin of this receptor is a young woman in good health. Input material: CD4+ T cells sorted from blood.

The CDR3 region is CASRLEEPPYNEQFF. The CDR3 DNA reads as TGCGCCAGCAGGCTAGAGGAGCCTCCTTACAATGAGCAGTTCTTC. J is TRBJ2-1 and V is TRBV4-1; D is ambiguous. The CDR3 has 15 residues. Germline V gives CDR1 MGHRA, CDR2 YSYEKL. V was shortened by 6 bases and J by 4 bases, with 16 bases between the two germline ends.